What follows is one T cell receptor (beta chain) and its context. Its antigen is unknown. The sample is drawn from a study of Ad26.COV2.S vaccination and SARS-CoV-2 variants. Germline assignment: CDR1 SGHTA and CDR2 FQGTGA. V gave up 1 base and J gave up 8 bases, with 11 bases separating them. CDR3 length: 13 residues. Stated treatment: around 19 received Ad26.COV2.S at low or high dose, single or two shots; 5 received placebo; per-sample allocation not given. It was on day 63 after the first vaccine or placebo injection that samples were taken. An Ad26 vector was used to express Wuhan-strain SARS-CoV-2 spike as the vaccine. Study-level findings and limits: Spike-specific TCR breadth was greater after Ad26.COV2.S than placebo.

Sequenced by immunoSEQ multiplex PCR; TCRdb stores in-frame clones only, minus some. The repertoire has roughly 510,000 clones, approximately 88% of them found once; the top ten carry more than 10%. This chain uses TRBV7-3 with TRBJ1-2; perhaps TRBD1 as D (5 bases). The sequenced sample was peripheral blood, obtained in a trial of Ad26.COV2.S vaccine versus placebo. The TCR comes from a person aged 18-60 years who received the Ad26.COV2.S COVID-19 vaccine or a placebo. The CDR3: CASSLNTGTGYTF. The CDR3 bases are TGTGCCAGCAGCTTAAATACAGGAACCGGCTACACCTTC.